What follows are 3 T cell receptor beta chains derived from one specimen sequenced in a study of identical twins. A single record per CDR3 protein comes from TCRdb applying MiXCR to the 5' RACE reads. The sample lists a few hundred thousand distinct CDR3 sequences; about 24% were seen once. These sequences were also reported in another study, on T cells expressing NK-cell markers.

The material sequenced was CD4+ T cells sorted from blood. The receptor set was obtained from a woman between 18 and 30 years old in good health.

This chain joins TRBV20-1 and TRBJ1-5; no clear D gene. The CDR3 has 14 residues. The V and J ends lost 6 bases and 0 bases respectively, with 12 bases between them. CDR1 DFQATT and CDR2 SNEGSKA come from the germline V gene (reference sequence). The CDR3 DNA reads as TGCAGTGCACCGGACGGAAATAGCAATCAGCCCCAGCATTTT. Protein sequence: CSAPDGNSNQPQHF.

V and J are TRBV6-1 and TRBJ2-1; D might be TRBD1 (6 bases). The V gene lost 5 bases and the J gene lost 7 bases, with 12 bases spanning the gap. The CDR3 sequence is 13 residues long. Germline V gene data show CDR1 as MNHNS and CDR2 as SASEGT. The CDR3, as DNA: TGTGCCAGCAGTCCGGGACACCCTAATGAGCAGTTCTTC. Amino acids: CASSPGHPNEQFF.

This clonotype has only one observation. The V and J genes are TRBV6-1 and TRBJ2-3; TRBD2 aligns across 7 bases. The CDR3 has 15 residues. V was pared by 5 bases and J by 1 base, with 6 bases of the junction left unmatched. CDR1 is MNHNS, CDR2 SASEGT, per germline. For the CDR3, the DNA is TGTGCCAGCAGTCCCGGGGGGAGCGGCACAGATACGCAGTATTTT. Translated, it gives CASSPGGSGTDTQYF.